The clone carrying this TCR beta chain appeared a few times. Its antigen is still unknown. The data were obtained in a study of CD8 T cells in ankylosing spondylitis. Study-wide results and limits: Typical of ankylosing spondylitis blood, it appeared, was a TCR beta motif of under 10 highly homologous variants. Reported data indicate significant enrichment of disease-linked clones within matched ankylosing spondylitis synovial fluid. The authors found the disease-linked clones to be CD8+ and relatively rare in peripheral blood.

Generation of TCR beta libraries employed quantitative 5'-RACE incorporating molecular barcodes. One entry per CDR3 protein, called by TCRdb with MiXCR from the 5' RACE reads. The table includes 750,000 to 850,000 distinct CDR3 sequences, around 11% detected once. There are 15 residues in the CDR3. The junction had 11 bases not matched to a gene; V was cut back by 1 base and J by 5 bases. Germline CDR1 and CDR2: DFQATT and SNEGSKA (reference sequence). The sequence was collected from a male donor with ankylosing spondylitis. This rearrangement joins TRBV20-1 to TRBJ2-7; 7 bases agree with TRBD1. Sequencing used blood, either unsorted or a sorted T cell fraction (not recorded which). The CDR3: CSARAQYTGANEQYF. The CDR3, as DNA: TGCAGTGCTAGAGCTCAATACACAGGGGCAAACGAGCAGTACTTC.